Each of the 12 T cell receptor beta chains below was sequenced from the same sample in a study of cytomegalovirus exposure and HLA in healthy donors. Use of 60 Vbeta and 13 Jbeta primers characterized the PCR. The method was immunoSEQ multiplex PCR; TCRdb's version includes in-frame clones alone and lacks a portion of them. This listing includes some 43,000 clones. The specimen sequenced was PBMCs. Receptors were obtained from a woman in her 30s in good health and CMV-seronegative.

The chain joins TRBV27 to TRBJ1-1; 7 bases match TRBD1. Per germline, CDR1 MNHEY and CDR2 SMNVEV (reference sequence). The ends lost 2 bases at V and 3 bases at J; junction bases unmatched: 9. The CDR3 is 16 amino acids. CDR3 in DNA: TGTGCCAGCAGTTTACGGCCGCAGGGGGGATACACTGAAGCTTTCTTT. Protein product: CASSLRPQGGYTEAFF.

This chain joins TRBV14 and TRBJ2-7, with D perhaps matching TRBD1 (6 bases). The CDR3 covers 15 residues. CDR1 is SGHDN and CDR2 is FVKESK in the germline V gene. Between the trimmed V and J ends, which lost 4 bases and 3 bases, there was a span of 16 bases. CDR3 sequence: CASSLPGVLDYEQYF. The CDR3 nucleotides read TGTGCCAGCAGCCTCCCAGGGGTTCTGGACTACGAGCAGTACTTC.

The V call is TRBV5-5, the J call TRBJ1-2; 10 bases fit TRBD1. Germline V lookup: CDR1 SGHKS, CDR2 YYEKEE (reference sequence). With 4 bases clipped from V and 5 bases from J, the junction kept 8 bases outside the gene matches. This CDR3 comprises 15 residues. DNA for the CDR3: TGTGCCAGCAGCCCTCCGGACAGGGGGTATTATGGCTACACCTTC. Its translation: CASSPPDRGYYGYTF.

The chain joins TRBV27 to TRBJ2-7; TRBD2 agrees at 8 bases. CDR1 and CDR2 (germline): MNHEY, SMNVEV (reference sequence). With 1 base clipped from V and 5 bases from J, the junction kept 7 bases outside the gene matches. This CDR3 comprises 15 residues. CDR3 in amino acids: CASSLYTLGRDEQYF. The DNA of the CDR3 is TGTGCCAGCAGTTTATATACCCTCGGGAGGGACGAGCAGTACTTC.

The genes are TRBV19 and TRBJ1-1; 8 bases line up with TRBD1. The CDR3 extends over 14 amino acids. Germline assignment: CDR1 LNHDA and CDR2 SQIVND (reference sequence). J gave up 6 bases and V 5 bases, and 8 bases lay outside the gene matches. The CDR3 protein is CASSPRQGRAEAFF. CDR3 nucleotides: TGTGCCAGTAGTCCCAGACAGGGGAGGGCTGAAGCTTTCTTT. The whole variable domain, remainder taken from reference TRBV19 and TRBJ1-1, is DGGITQSPKYLFRKEGQNVTLSCEQNLNHDAMYWYRQDPGQGLRLIYYSQIVNDFQKGDIAEGYSVSREKKESFPLTVTSAQKNPTAFYLCASSPRQGRAEAFFGQGTRLTVV.

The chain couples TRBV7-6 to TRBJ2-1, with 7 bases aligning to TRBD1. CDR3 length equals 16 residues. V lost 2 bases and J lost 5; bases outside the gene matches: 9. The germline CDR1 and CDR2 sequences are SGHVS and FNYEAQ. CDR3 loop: CASSLKGGKGDNEQFF. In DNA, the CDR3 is TGTGCCAGCAGCTTAAAAGGGGGCAAGGGGGACAATGAGCAGTTCTTC.

CDR3 amino acids: CSAWRGTGYTF. The DNA for the CDR3 is TGCAGTGCTTGGAGGGGCACTGGCTACACCTTC. The V and J genes are TRBV20-1 and TRBJ1-2; D may be TRBD1 (5 bases). This CDR3 region has 11 residues. V lost 5 bases and J lost 7, with 11 bases in between. Germline lookup yields CDR1 DFQATT and CDR2 SNEGSKA (reference sequence).

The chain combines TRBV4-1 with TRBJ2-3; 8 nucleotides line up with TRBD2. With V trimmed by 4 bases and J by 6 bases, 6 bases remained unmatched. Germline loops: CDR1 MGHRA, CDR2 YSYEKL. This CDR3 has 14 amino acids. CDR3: CASSRGLAEDTQYF. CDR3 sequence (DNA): TGCGCCAGCAGCCGCGGACTAGCTGAGGATACGCAGTATTTT.

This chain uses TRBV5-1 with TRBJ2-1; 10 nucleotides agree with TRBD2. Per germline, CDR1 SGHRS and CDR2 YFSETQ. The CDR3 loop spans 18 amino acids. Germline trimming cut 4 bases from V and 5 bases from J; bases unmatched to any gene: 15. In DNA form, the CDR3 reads TGCGCCAGCAGCCCGAGCGGGAGGGCGAATCGACTCGACAATGAGCAGTTCTTC. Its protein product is CASSPSGRANRLDNEQFF.

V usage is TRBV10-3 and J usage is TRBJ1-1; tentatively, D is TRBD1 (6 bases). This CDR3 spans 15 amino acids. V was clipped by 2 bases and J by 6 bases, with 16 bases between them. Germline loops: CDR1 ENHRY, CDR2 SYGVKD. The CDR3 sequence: CAISEPNGRGSEAFF. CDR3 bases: TGTGCCATCAGTGAGCCTAACGGTAGGGGGTCTGAAGCTTTCTTT.

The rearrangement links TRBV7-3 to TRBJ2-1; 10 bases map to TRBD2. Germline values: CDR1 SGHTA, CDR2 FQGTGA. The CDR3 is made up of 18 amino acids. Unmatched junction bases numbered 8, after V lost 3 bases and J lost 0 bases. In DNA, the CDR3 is TGTGCCAGCAGCTTCACCGGGACTAGCGTAAGCTCCTACAATGAGCAGTTCTTC. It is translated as CASSFTGTSVSSYNEQFF.

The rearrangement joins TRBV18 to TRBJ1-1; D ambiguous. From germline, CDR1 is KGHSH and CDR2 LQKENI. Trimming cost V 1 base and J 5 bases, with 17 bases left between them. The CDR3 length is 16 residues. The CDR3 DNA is TGTGCCAGCTCACCACTATCCCTCAACCGAGGAACTGAAGCTTTCTTT. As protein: CASSPLSLNRGTEAFF.